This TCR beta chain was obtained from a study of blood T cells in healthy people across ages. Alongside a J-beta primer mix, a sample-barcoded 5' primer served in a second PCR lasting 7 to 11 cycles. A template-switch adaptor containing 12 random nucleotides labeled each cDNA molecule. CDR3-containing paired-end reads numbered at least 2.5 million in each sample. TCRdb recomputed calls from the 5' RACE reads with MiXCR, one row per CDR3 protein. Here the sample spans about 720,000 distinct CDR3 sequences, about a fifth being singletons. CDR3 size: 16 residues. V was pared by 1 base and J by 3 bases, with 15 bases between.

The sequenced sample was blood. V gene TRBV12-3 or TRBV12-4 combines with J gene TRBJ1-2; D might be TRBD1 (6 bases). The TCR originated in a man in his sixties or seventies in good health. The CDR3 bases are TGTGCCAGCAGTTTAGGGGGGGGCAGTAGATACTATGGCTACACCTTC. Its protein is CASSLGGGSRYYGYTF.